This T cell receptor beta chain derives from a study of blood T cell repertoires in COVID-19. Whole-study context: From the United States, Italy and Spain came samples of acute and convalescent COVID-19. T cells, B-cell-depleted T cells, or PBMCs supplied cDNA or gDNA.

Original handling: Estimation of nucleated cell counts relied on the amplification of reference gene primers. Method: immunoSEQ multiplex PCR; TCRdb's copy keeps in-frame clones and lacks some. The D gene and trimming were derived from the DNA, and the V and J assignments and clone size from that table. The sample has under 300,000 clones, less than 90% seen once; the top ten hold about an eighth. V was cut by 1 base and J by 9 bases, with 8 bases left in between. The CDR3 runs 12 residues. This clone occurred once. The material sequenced was peripheral blood. This TCR was sampled from a human donor in a cohort sampled during active COVID-19. This chain connects TRBV12-3 or TRBV12-4 to TRBJ2-3; no reliable D call. The DNA for the CDR3 is TGTGCCAGCAGTTTAGGCGGTGACACGCAGTATTTT. It yields the protein CASSLGGDTQYF.